One sample yielded the 5 T cell receptor beta chains listed below, sequenced in a study of tumor and adjacent non-tumor tissue in lung cancer. No cell sorting was done before RNA was extracted from the tissue. The normal lung tissue was taken more than 3 cm from the tumor edge. Three rounds of nested PCR, following a modified ARM-PCR protocol, produced the TCRbeta library. TCRdb fed the multiplex PCR reads into MiXCR, producing one record per CDR3 protein. The sample records some 100,000 distinct CDR3 sequences, roughly 60% being singletons. Sequencing used distant non-tumor lung tissue. These receptors all come from a man aged 25-45 years with non-small cell lung cancer.

The sample holds one count of this clonotype. A junction end diverges from the germline sequence, so it may reflect a read error. The rearrangement links TRBV20-1 to TRBJ2-2; D is unclear. The CDR3 sequence is 14 residues long. Germline CDR1 is DFQATT and CDR2 is SNEGSKA (reference sequence). The CDR3 sequence: CSAKSGVETEELFF. The DNA for the CDR3 is TGCAGTGCTAAGTCTGGGGTTGAGACCGAGGAGCTGTTTTTT.

A note on this clonotype: A read error may account for a junction end that differs from germline. V gene TRBV5-4 combines with J gene TRBJ2-3; D uncertain. This CDR3 is 14 amino acids long. Germline CDR1 SGHNT, CDR2 YYREEE (reference sequence). The CDR3 reads CANSPELSTDTQYF. The CDR3 DNA follows: TGTGCCAACAGCCCAGAACTAAGCACAGATACGCAGTACTTT.

There are many counts of this clonotype. The V gene is TRBV29-1, the J gene TRBJ1-2; D perhaps matches TRBD1 (6 bases). Germline lookup yields CDR1 SQVTM and CDR2 ANQGSEA. The CDR3 runs to 13 residues. Between the trimmed V and J ends, which lost 6 bases and 11 bases, there was a span of 22 bases. The CDR3 DNA reads TGCAGCGTCGGAGACGTCAGGGGAGGGATTTACACCTTC. It codes for CSVGDVRGGIYTF.

Points on this clonotype: At one boundary the junction diverges from the germline segment, which might be a read error. J is TRBJ1-2 and V is TRBV11-2; D perhaps matches TRBD1 (5 bases). Germline CDR1 reads SGHAT; CDR2 reads FQNNGV. This CDR3 is built from 15 residues. CDR3 DNA: TGTCCCAGCAGCTTTACCATAGGGGCAGGGAATGGCTACACCTTC. This sequence encodes CPSSFTIGAGNGYTF. The variable domain in full, completed from reference TRBV11-2 and TRBJ1-2, reads EAGVAQSPRYKIIEKRQSVAFWCNPISGHATLYWYQQILGQGPKLLIQFQNNGVVDDSQLPKDRFSAERLKGVDSTLKIQPAKLEDSAVYLCPSSFTIGAGNGYTFGSGTRLTVV.

The rearrangement uses TRBV12-3 or TRBV12-4 and TRBJ1-1, with unresolved D. The ends were cut back, 5 bases at V and 1 base at J, with 14 bases in the middle. The CDR3 runs to 15 residues. CDR3 in amino acids: CASSPLHGKNTEAFF. As DNA, the CDR3 is TGTGCCAGCAGTCCCCTACACGGAAAGAACACTGAAGCTTTCTTT.